The entry below describes one TCR beta chain. Its antigen is as yet unknown. Other nucleotide sequences from this sample produce the same CDR3. The data derive from a study of shared clonotypes between healthy human individuals. This CDR3 contains 15 residues. The V gene end was trimmed by 0 bases and the J gene end by 0 bases; junction bases not matched to a gene: 3. Germline values: CDR1 SGDLS, CDR2 YYNGEE. The assay was immunoSEQ multiplex PCR, and TCRdb's table has in-frame clones only and misses some. The data show approximately 2.3 million clones, 93% seen once. Study-level findings and limits: It was the non-shared clonotypes that had lower generation probabilities than clonotypes shared by all four donors. Sequencing depth was expected to influence donor clonotype sharing.

The chain links TRBV9 to TRBJ2-7; 7 bases line up with TRBD2. The clonotype comes from a man between 18 and 29 years old in good health. Some clones in this sample may be carry-over from other donors' samples. The sample consisted of naive CD4+ T cells from PBMCs. Subset in this sample: CD45RA+ positively selected. CDR3 nucleotides: TGTGCCAGCAGCGTAGCGGGAGGAAGCTCCTACGAGCAGTACTTC. Its translation is CASSVAGGSSYEQYF. Variable domain in full (rest from reference TRBV9 and TRBJ2-7): DSGVTQTPKHLITATGQRVTLRCSPRSGDLSVYWYQQSLDQGLQFLIQYYNGEERAKGNILERFSAQQFPDLHSELNLSSLELGDSALYFCASSVAGGSSYEQYFGPGTRLTVT.